This T cell receptor (beta chain) was recorded in a study of spatial heterogeneity in lung cancer. About the research overall: More than eight raw reads, on average, carried each unique TCR and UMI combination. Regarding the study as a whole: Counts of expanded alpha and beta TCRs within tumors tracked the tumor nonsynonymous mutation count.

This clonotype was observed a few times. The antigen is not known. Since it is a stray read in a library aimed at alpha chains, this beta chain has a size that is not meaningful. CDR3 length: 15 residues. As for time point: sample taken at primary tumor resection. The donor group consisted of over 60 patients who had untreated, early-stage non-small cell lung cancer. TCRdb reanalysed the 5' RACE reads using MiXCR and keeps one entry per CDR3 protein. The sample holds about 8,100 distinct CDR3 sequences, 12% seen once. The rearrangement links TRBV21-1 to TRBJ2-7. TRBV21-1 is listed as a pseudogene. The sequencing here drew on lung tumor tissue, taken at surgery. The TCR originated in a male donor with early-stage non-small cell lung cancer. CDR3 in DNA: TGTGCCAGCAGCAAACTTGCGAATACCTCCTACGAGCAGTACTTC. Translation gives CASSKLANTSYEQYF.